This is a list of T cell receptor beta chains from one sample in a study of blood T cell repertoires in COVID-19. TCRdb keeps only in-frame clones here, not all; method: immunoSEQ multiplex PCR. Of a few hundred thousand clones listed, around 85% are singletons. The sample taken for sequencing was PBMCs or T cells enriched from blood (not recorded which). These receptors originate from a man in his forties who had recovered from COVID-19. Both conserved end residues are part of each CDR3. D genes are given only for firm matches. Not all rows give a size; the values are once, few, many and, for expanded clones, a class.

size: -; D: TRBD1; V: TRBV10-3; J: TRBJ1-2; DNA: TGTGCCATCAGTGAAGGGACAGACAGATATGGCTACACCTTC; CDR3: CAISEGTDRYGYTF
size: -; D: TRBD1; V: TRBV6-1; J: TRBJ1-2; DNA: TGTGCCAGCAGTGAGGGACAGGGACAAGGCTACACCTTC; CDR3: CASSEGQGQGYTF
size: few; D: -; V: TRBV11-2; J: TRBJ2-1; DNA: TGTGCCAGCAGCTTAGATCTGCGGGACAATGAGCAGTTCTTC; CDR3: CASSLDLRDNEQFF
size: -; D: -; V: TRBV7-3; J: TRBJ2-3; DNA: TGTGCCAGCAGGTCCGGCGGGAGCACAGATACGCAGTATTTT; CDR3: CASRSGGSTDTQYF
size: once; D: TRBD2; V: TRBV2; J: TRBJ2-2; DNA: TGTGCCAGCACCTGGACTAGCGCACAACTAAACACCGGGGAGCTGTTTTTT; CDR3: CASTWTSAQLNTGELFF
size: -; D: TRBD1; V: TRBV5-1; J: TRBJ2-1; DNA: TGCGCCAGCAGCACGGGACAGGCCCACAATGAGCAGTTCTTC; CDR3: CASSTGQAHNEQFF
size: -; D: TRBD1; V: TRBV5-6; J: TRBJ1-5; DNA: TGTGCCAGCAGCTCCCTGGACAGGGCTAATCAGCCCCAGCATTTT; CDR3: CASSSLDRANQPQHF
size: -; D: TRBD2; V: TRBV4-3; J: TRBJ2-3; DNA: TGCGCCAGCAGCCAAGCCCTAGCGGGAGGGCTCATTGCAGATACGCAGTATTTT; CDR3: CASSQALAGGLIADTQYF
size: -; D: -; V: TRBV9; J: TRBJ2-7; DNA: TGTGCCAGCAGCGCCCACAGTGTCTCCTACGAGCAGTACTTC; CDR3: CASSAHSVSYEQYF
size: -; D: TRBD1; V: TRBV30; J: TRBJ1-6; DNA: TGTGCCTGGAGCGACGTTGGGACAGGGAGTTCACCCCTCCACTTT; CDR3: CAWSDVGTGSSPLHF